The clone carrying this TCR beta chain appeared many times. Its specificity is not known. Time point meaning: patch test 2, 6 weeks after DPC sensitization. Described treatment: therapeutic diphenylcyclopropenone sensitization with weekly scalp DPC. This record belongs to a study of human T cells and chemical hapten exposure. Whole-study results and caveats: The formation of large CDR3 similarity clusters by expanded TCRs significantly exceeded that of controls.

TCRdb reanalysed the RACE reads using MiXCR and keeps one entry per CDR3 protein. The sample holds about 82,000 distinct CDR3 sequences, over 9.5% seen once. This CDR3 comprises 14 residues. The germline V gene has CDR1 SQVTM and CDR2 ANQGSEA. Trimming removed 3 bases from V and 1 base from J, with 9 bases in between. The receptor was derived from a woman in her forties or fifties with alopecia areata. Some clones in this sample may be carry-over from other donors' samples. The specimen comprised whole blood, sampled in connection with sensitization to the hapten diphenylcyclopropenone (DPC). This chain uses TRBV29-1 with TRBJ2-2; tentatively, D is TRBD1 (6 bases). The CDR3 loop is CSVDVTGNTGELFF. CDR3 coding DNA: TGCAGCGTTGACGTGACAGGGAACACCGGGGAGCTGTTTTTT.